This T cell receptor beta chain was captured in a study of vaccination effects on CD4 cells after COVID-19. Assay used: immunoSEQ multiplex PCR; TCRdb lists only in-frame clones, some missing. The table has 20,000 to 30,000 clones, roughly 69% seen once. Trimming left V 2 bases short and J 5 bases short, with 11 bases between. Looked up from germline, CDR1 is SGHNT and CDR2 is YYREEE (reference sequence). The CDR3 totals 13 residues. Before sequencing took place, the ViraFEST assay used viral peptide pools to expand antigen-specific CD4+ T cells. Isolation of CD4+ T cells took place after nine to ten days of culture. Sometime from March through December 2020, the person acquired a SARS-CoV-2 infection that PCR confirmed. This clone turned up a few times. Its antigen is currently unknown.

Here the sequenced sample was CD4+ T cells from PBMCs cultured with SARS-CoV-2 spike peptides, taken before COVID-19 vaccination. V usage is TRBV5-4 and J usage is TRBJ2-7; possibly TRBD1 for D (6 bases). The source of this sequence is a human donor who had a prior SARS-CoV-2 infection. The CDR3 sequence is CASSLQGGHEQYF. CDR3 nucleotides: TGTGCCAGCAGCTTACAGGGTGGCCACGAGCAGTACTTC.